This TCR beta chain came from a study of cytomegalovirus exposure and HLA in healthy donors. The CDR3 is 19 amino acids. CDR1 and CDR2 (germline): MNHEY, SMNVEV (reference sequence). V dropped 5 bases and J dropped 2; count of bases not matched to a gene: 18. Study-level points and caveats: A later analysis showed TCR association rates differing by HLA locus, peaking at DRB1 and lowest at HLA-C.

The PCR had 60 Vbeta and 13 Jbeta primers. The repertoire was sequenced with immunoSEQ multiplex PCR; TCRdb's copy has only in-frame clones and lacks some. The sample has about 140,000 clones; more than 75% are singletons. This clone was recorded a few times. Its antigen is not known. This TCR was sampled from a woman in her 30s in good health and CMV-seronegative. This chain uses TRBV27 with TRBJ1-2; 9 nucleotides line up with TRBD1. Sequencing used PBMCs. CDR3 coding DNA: TGTGCCAGCAGTCCTTTTACTCCCCTTCCGGGACAGGGAAACTATGGCTACACCTTC. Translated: CASSPFTPLPGQGNYGYTF.